This entry lists 26 T cell receptor beta chains sequenced from one sample in a study of cytomegalovirus exposure and HLA in healthy donors. Use of 60 Vbeta and 13 Jbeta primers characterized the PCR. The data were produced by immunoSEQ multiplex PCR, yet TCRdb's version contains in-frame clones alone and is incomplete. The sample lists approximately 110,000 clones, around three quarters occurring once. The source material was PBMCs. These receptors came from a human donor in good health.

This CDR3 is CASGSRGPIFF. CDR3 bases: TGTGCTAGTGGTTCCAGGGGTCCTATATTCTTT. V gene TRBV12-5 combines with J gene TRBJ1-1; maybe TRBD1 (6 bases). CDR3 length: 11 amino acids. The germline V gene encodes CDR1 LGHNT and CDR2 FRNRAP. With 4 bases removed from V and 14 bases from J, the gap between germline ends came to 14 bases. Full variable domain (rest looked up from reference TRBV12-5 and TRBJ1-1): DARVTQTPRHKVTEMGQEVTMRCQPILGHNTVFWYRQTMMQGLELLAYFRNRAPLDDSGMPKDRFSAEMPDATLATLKIQPSEPRDSAVYFCASGSRGPIFFGQGTRLTVV.

The chain carries TRBV2 and TRBJ1-2, with 7 bases identical to TRBD1. This CDR3 has 20 amino acids. V lost 3 bases to trimming and J lost 3 bases; unmatched junction nucleotides: 22. Germline V CDR1 and CDR2: SNHLY, FYNNEI. The CDR3: CASSDPPYSGTEIFYYGYTF. The CDR3, as DNA: TGTGCCAGCAGTGATCCTCCGTACTCCGGGACAGAAATTTTCTACTATGGCTACACCTTC.

This clone was found once. The genes are TRBV5-1 and TRBJ1-1, with TRBD1 identical over 10 bases. Germline CDR1 is SGHRS and CDR2 is YFSETQ. This CDR3 has 16 residues. V shed 4 bases and J 3 bases; nucleotides not matched to a gene: 9. The CDR3 DNA follows: TGCGCCAGCAGCCCGGGACAGGGGCTACGGGACACTGAAGCTTTCTTT. Translating gives CASSPGQGLRDTEAFF.

The V gene is TRBV19, the J gene TRBJ2-1, with 7 bases that match TRBD1. CDR3 size: 14 residues. Germline lookup yields CDR1 LNHDA and CDR2 SQIVND (reference sequence). V gave up 5 bases and J gave up 4 bases; unmatched junction bases: 5. CDR3 region: CASSGTEPYNEQFF. Written as DNA, the CDR3 is TGTGCCAGTAGTGGGACAGAGCCTTACAATGAGCAGTTCTTC.

The chain has TRBV10-1 and TRBJ2-1; 10 nucleotides line up with TRBD1. CDR3 length: 18 amino acids. V lost 3 bases and J lost 0; bases outside the gene matches: 8. Looked up from germline, CDR1 is WNHNN and CDR2 is SYGVQD (reference sequence). This CDR3 reads CASSERTGQGHSYNEQFF. In nucleotides, the CDR3 is TGCGCCAGCAGTGAACGAACGGGACAGGGGCACTCCTACAATGAGCAGTTCTTC.

This clone was found once. This chain uses TRBV5-1 with TRBJ2-7; 13 bases line up with TRBD2. Germline values: CDR1 SGHRS, CDR2 YFSETQ. The CDR3 length is 16 residues. Trimming cost V 2 bases and J 3 bases; bases outside gene matches: 5. The CDR3 coding sequence is TGCGCCAGCAGCTTAGGGACTAGCGGGAAGATCTACGAGCAGTACTTC. It specifies CASSLGTSGKIYEQYF.

Comments on this clone: The junction departs from germline at one end; a sequencing error may be responsible. CDR3 nucleotide sequence: TGTGCCAGCACCCCTTTGGGTAGCGGGATACAAGGGACCCAGTACTTC. It is translated as CASTPLGSGIQGTQYF. The chain joins TRBV2 to TRBJ2-5, with 8 bases identical to TRBD2. The germline gives CDR1 SNHLY, CDR2 FYNNEI. The CDR3 has 16 amino acids.

The chain joins TRBV27 to TRBJ1-1, with 7 bases aligning to TRBD1. Germline CDR1 is MNHEY and CDR2 is SMNVEV (reference sequence). Trimming at V came to 5 bases and at J to 0 bases, leaving 6 bases not matched to a gene. This CDR3 is 15 amino acids long. CDR3 loop: CASSLDRAVNTEAFF. In nucleotides, the CDR3 is TGTGCCAGCAGTCTCGACAGGGCTGTGAACACTGAAGCTTTCTTT.

The V call is TRBV6-5, the J call TRBJ2-5; 7 nucleotides agree with TRBD2. Germline V lookup: CDR1 MNHEY, CDR2 SVGAGI. The length of the CDR3 is 13 residues. With V trimmed by 1 base and J by 4 bases, 0 bases remained unmatched. The DNA of the CDR3 is TGTGCCAGCAGTTACTGGGGGGGAGAGACCCAGTACTTC. Translation gives CASSYWGGETQYF.

This chain connects TRBV6-5 to TRBJ2-7, with 7 bases identical to TRBD1. Trimming took 6 bases from V and 5 from J; bases not matched to a gene: 13. The V gene's germline CDR1 is MNHEY and CDR2 SVGAGI. This CDR3 has 15 residues. The CDR3 reads CASRGAPTGRDEQYF. The CDR3 bases are TGTGCCAGCAGAGGCGCTCCGACAGGGCGGGACGAGCAGTACTTC.

The chain recombines TRBV30 with TRBJ2-7; TRBD1 agrees at 7 bases. Germline lookup yields CDR1 GTSNPN and CDR2 SVGIG (reference sequence). This CDR3 spans 14 amino acids. V lost 5 bases, J lost 3 bases, and 10 bases stayed unmatched. CDR3 residues: CAWGPRDSLYEQYF. The DNA of the CDR3 is TGTGCCTGGGGCCCCCGGGACAGCCTCTACGAGCAGTACTTC.

On this clone itself: An end of the junction does not agree with germline; a read error may underlie this. The chain recombines TRBV4-1 with TRBJ1-3; TRBD1 matches 9 bases. From germline, CDR1 is MGHRA and CDR2 YSYEKL. This CDR3 comprises 16 residues. The CDR3 loop is CASSQLTTGQGITIYF. The CDR3 coding sequence is TGCGCCAGCAGCCAACTCACGACGGGACAGGGAATCACCATATATTTT.

This chain joins TRBV5-4 and TRBJ2-7, with 12 nucleotides matching TRBD2. This CDR3 contains 15 residues. Germline V gene lookup returns CDR1 SGHNT and CDR2 YYREEE (reference sequence). Trimming at V came to 4 bases and at J to 8 bases, leaving 10 bases not matched to a gene. CDR3 protein: CASSPGLAGPLKQYF. The CDR3 coding sequence is TGTGCCAGCAGCCCGGGACTAGCGGGCCCCTTGAAGCAGTACTTC.

The V call is TRBV5-4, the J call TRBJ2-2; TRBD1 matches at 10 bases. The CDR3 spans 15 residues. CDR1 is SGHNT and CDR2 is YYREEE in the germline V gene (reference sequence). The J segment lost 4 bases and the V segment lost 4 bases, leaving 4 bases of the junction unmatched. CDR3 amino acids: CASSQDRGGTGELFF. Written as DNA, the CDR3 is TGTGCCAGCAGCCAGGACAGGGGGGGCACCGGGGAGCTGTTTTTT. The whole variable domain, remainder taken from reference TRBV5-4 and TRBJ2-2, is ETGVTQSPTHLIKTRGQQVTLRCSSQSGHNTVSWYQQALGQGPQFIFQYYREEENGRGNFPPRFSGLQFPNYSSELNVNALELDDSALYLCASSQDRGGTGELFFGEGSRLTVL.

This rearrangement joins TRBV7-9 to TRBJ2-5; TRBD2 matches 9 bases. Germline trimming cut 2 bases from V and 1 base from J; bases unmatched to any gene: 5. The CDR3 consists of 16 residues. Germline V gene sequence: CDR1 SEHNR, CDR2 FQNEAQ (reference sequence). The CDR3 loop is CASSLRSGRLQETQYF. CDR3 bases: TGTGCCAGCAGCTTACGGAGCGGGAGGCTCCAAGAGACCCAGTACTTC. Full variable domain (missing parts from reference TRBV7-9 and TRBJ2-5): DTGVSQNPRHKITKRGQNVTFRCDPISEHNRLYWYRQTLGQGPEFLTYFQNEAQLEKSRLLSDRFSAERPKGSFSTLEIQRTEQGDSAMYLCASSLRSGRLQETQYFGPGTRLLVL.

This chain joins TRBV6-1 and TRBJ1-1; 8 bases map to TRBD1. The CDR3 has 15 residues. Germline CDR1 and CDR2: MNHNS and SASEGT. V was clipped by 6 bases and J by 2 bases; unmatched bases: 8. CDR3 DNA: TGTGCCAGCAGGGACGCCGGGACAGGTAACACTGAAGCTTTCTTT. Translated, it gives CASRDAGTGNTEAFF.

This chain uses TRBV6-5 with TRBJ2-7; the match to TRBD1 covers 7 bases. V shed 6 bases and J 5 bases; nucleotides not matched to a gene: 13. CDR1 MNHEY and CDR2 SVGAGI come from the germline V gene. The CDR3 has 15 amino acids. CDR3 residues: CASSQKGALGNEQYF. The CDR3 bases are TGTGCCAGCAGCCAGAAGGGGGCGTTGGGGAACGAGCAGTACTTC.

This clone was recorded once. The chain is built from TRBV2 and TRBJ1-1; D is perhaps TRBD1 (5 bases). Germline V CDR1 and CDR2: SNHLY, FYNNEI. The CDR3 has 11 amino acids. V lost 8 bases, J lost 3 bases, and 7 bases lay in between. The CDR3 DNA sequence: TGTGCCAGCGGGGGGGACACTGAAGCTTTCTTT. The encoded protein is CASGGDTEAFF.

The chain is built from TRBV7-9 and TRBJ2-7; a possible D gene is TRBD2 (6 bases). The germline V gene encodes CDR1 SEHNR and CDR2 FQNEAQ (reference sequence). The CDR3 is made up of 14 amino acids. V was trimmed by 3 bases and J by 0 bases, leaving 9 bases between them. The CDR3 reads CASSFSGDSYEQYF. The CDR3 nucleotides are TGTGCCAGCAGCTTTAGCGGAGACTCCTACGAGCAGTACTTC. Filled out from reference TRBV7-9 and TRBJ2-7, the complete variable domain reads DTGVSQNPRHKITKRGQNVTFRCDPISEHNRLYWYRQTLGQGPEFLTYFQNEAQLEKSRLLSDRFSAERPKGSFSTLEIQRTEQGDSAMYLCASSFSGDSYEQYFGPGTRLTVT.

The genes are TRBV23-1 and TRBJ2-5; 9 bases are a match to TRBD1. The J call may be in error: the DNA end matches TRBJ2-7 better. TRBV23-1 qualifies as an ORF whose function is uncertain. This CDR3 is 15 amino acids long. CDR3: CASSQSLTGGYEQYF. In DNA, the CDR3 is TGCGCCAGCAGTCAATCTCTGACAGGGGGTTACGAGCAGTACTTC.

The chain couples TRBV7-2 to TRBJ2-3; 9 nucleotides line up with TRBD2. Germline loops: CDR1 SGHTA, CDR2 FQGNSA. CDR3 length: 19 residues. Trimming at V came to 3 bases and at J to 1 base, leaving 14 bases not matched to a gene. The CDR3 nucleotides are TGTGCCAGCAGCTTTTCCCGTCCCAGGGGCGGGAGGGGCACAGATACGCAGTATTTT. Protein product: CASSFSRPRGGRGTDTQYF.

The chain combines TRBV18 with TRBJ2-7; TRBD2 aligns across 7 bases. There are 12 residues in the CDR3. Germline V gene sequence: CDR1 KGHSH, CDR2 LQKENI. Trimming took 2 bases from V and 7 from J; bases not matched to a gene: 2. In nucleotides, the CDR3 is TGTGCCAGCTCACCAGGGGGAGGGGAGCAGTACTTC. The encoded protein is CASSPGGGEQYF.

J is TRBJ2-2 and V is TRBV5-1; tentative D call: TRBD1 (5 bases). Trimming took off 0 bases at V and 7 bases at J, with 13 bases between the two ends. Germline V CDR1 and CDR2: SGHRS, YFSETQ. This CDR3 spans 15 amino acids. The CDR3 reads CASSLEGKGIGELFF. CDR3 nucleotides: TGCGCCAGCAGCTTGGAGGGGAAAGGGATCGGGGAGCTGTTTTTT.

This clone was observed a few times. The rearrangement uses TRBV7-2 and TRBJ1-2; D is possibly TRBD1 (5 bases). V lost 5 bases, J lost 6 bases, and 22 bases lay in between. The germline V gene has CDR1 SGHTA and CDR2 FQGNSA. The CDR3 runs to 16 residues. CDR3 amino acids: CASSQIPWGGLDGYTF. CDR3 coding DNA: TGTGCCAGCAGCCAGATACCGTGGGGGGGGTTGGATGGCTACACCTTC.

This clone has just a few counts. The CDR3 sequence is CASKRSSEAEAFF. Written as DNA, the CDR3 is TGTGCCAGCAAAAGGAGCTCAGAGGCTGAAGCTTTCTTT. V usage is TRBV25-1 and J usage is TRBJ1-1; D uncertain. CDR3 length equals 13 residues. The germline V gene has CDR1 MGHDK and CDR2 SYGVNS. V was clipped by 7 bases and J by 6 bases, with 15 bases between them.

The CDR3 coding sequence is TGTGCCAGCAGCTTAAGGCTGCGGGAGTTGAGCACCGGGGAGCTGTTTTTT. Translating gives CASSLRLRELSTGELFF. This rearrangement joins TRBV11-2 to TRBJ2-2, with 7 nucleotides matching TRBD2. In germline, CDR1 is SGHAT, CDR2 FQNNGV. This CDR3 region has 17 residues. Trimming at V came to 2 bases and at J to 4 bases, leaving 10 bases not matched to a gene.